This T cell receptor (beta chain) was recovered during a study of CD8 T cells in ankylosing spondylitis. Study-wide points: Those disease-linked clones were CD8+; they were also relatively rare in peripheral blood. Ankylosing spondylitis blood seemed to carry a telltale TCR beta motif made of several highly homologous variants. Disease-linked clones reportedly showed significant enrichment in matched ankylosing spondylitis synovial fluid.

Remarks on this clonotype: As yet, its antigen is unknown.

Quantitative molecular-barcoded 5'-RACE generated the TCR beta libraries. TCRdb fed the 5' RACE reads into MiXCR, producing one record per CDR3 protein. The table shows approximately 200,000 distinct CDR3 sequences, with over 10% occurring only once. Germline values: CDR1 WNHNN, CDR2 SYGVQD (reference sequence). Trimming stripped 3 bases from V and 5 bases from J, with 11 bases between. The CDR3 is 14 residues long. Sequencing was performed on blood, either unsorted or a sorted T cell fraction (not recorded which). This rearrangement joins TRBV10-1 to TRBJ2-1; TRBD1 might be the D (6 bases). This TCR came from a male donor with ankylosing spondylitis or in good health (not recorded which). The CDR3 spells CASSEVRGNNEQFF. In DNA, the CDR3 is TGCGCCAGCAGTGAAGTCAGGGGTAACAATGAGCAGTTCTTC.